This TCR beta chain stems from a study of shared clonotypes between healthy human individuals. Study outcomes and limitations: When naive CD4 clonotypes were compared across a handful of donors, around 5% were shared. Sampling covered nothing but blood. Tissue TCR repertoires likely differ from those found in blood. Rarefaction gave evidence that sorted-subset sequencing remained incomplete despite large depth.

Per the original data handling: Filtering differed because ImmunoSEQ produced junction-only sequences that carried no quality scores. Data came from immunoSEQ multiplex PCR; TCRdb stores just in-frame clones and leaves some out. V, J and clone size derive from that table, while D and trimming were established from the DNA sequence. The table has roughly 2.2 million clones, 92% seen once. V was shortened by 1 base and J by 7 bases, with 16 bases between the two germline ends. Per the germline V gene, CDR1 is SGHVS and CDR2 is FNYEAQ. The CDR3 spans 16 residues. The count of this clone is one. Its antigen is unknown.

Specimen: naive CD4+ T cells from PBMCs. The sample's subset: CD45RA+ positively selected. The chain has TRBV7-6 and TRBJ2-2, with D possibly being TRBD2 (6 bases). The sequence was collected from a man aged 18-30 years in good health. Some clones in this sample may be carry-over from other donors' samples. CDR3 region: CASSLGLQRALGELFF. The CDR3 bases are TGTGCCAGCAGCTTAGGTTTACAGCGGGCCCTCGGGGAGCTGTTTTTT.